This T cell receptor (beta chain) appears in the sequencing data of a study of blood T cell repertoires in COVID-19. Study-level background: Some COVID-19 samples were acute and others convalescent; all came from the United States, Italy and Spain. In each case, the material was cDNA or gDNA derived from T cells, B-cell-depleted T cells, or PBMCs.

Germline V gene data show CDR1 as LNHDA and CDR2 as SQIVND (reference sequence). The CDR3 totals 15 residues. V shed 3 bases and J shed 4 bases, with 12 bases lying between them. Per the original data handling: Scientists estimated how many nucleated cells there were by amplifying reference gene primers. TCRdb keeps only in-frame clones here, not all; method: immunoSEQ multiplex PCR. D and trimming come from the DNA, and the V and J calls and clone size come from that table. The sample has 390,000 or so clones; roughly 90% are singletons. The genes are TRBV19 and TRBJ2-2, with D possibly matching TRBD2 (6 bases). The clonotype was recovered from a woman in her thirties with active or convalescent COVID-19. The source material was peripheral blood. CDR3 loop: CASSIDSGGTGELFF. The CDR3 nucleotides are TGTGCCAGTAGTATTGATAGCGGAGGCACCGGGGAGCTGTTTTTT.